This T cell receptor (beta chain) appears in the sequencing data of a study of cytomegalovirus exposure and HLA in healthy donors. CDR3 size: 20 residues. Per the germline V gene, CDR1 is MNHNS and CDR2 is SASEGT. With 0 bases clipped from V and 6 bases from J, the junction kept 15 bases outside the gene matches. Use of 60 Vbeta and 13 Jbeta primers characterized the PCR. Clones were read by immunoSEQ multiplex PCR, and TCRdb kept only the in-frame ones, dropping some. The data show about 180,000 clones, with around 85% seen just once and 1% held by the top ten. This clone appeared once. This sequence was found in a boy aged 2 to 10 in good health and CMV-seronegative. The sample comprised PBMCs. The chain employs TRBV6-1 and TRBJ2-1; 12 nucleotides match TRBD2. The CDR3 sequence is CASSEAGVLAGGSRLNEQFF. The CDR3 nucleotides are TGTGCCAGCAGTGAAGCGGGCGTGCTAGCGGGGGGGAGCCGCCTCAATGAGCAGTTCTTC.